These T cell receptor beta chains were read from a single sample in a study of cytomegalovirus exposure and HLA in healthy donors. Profiled with immunoSEQ multiplex PCR; TCRdb holds only in-frame clones, not every one. This table holds 250,000 to 350,000 clones, 85% to 90% found once. Sequencing was performed on PBMCs. These receptors were collected from a woman under 30 in good health and CMV-seronegative. The CDR3 runs from the conserved cysteine through the conserved F or W. A row's size may be missing; if present it is once, few, many or a size class.

>TRBJ1-1|.|TRBV11-2|13
CASSPRPDTEAFF
>TRBJ2-1|.|TRBV9|14
CASSPRTQDNEQFF
>TRBJ1-5|.|TRBV7-2|14
CASKGRQSNQPQHF
>TRBJ1-2|few|TRBV6-5|15
CASSYSEGTHYGYTF
>TRBJ2-4|.|TRBV27|17
CASSLSWGSGAKNIQYF
>TRBJ2-7|.|TRBV19|14
CASSTGTGGYEQYF
>TRBJ2-3|.|TRBV6-1|13
CASSEWRTDTQYF
>TRBJ1-2|.|TRBV5-1|16
CASSLVVGGENYGYTF
>TRBJ1-1|.|TRBV7-9|15
CASRRESGQSLEAFF
>TRBJ1-2|.|TRBV9|15
CASSPLRRETYGYTF
>TRBJ1-2|.|TRBV30|16
CAWMGWGQESYYGYTF
>TRBJ2-5|.|TRBV4-1|15
CASSQDRGGQETQYF
>TRBJ1-1|.|TRBV5-1|13
CASSPEEVTEAFF
>TRBJ2-7|.|TRBV19|14
CASSPAGGKYEQYF
>TRBJ2-5|.|TRBV19|15
CASGYQRGAKETQYF
>TRBJ2-1|.|TRBV9|13
CASSSSGVGEQFF
>TRBJ1-1|.|TRBV7-9|15
CSSSLNRVMNTEAFF
>TRBJ1-2|.|TRBV2|15
CASSDQGRKSYGYTF
>TRBJ2-1|once|TRBV19|15
CASAGWINSYNEQFF
>TRBJ1-2|.|TRBV6-6|14
CASSSTDSLYGYTF
>TRBJ2-1|.|TRBV7-2|12
CASSFGGGEQFF
>TRBJ1-2|.|TRBV11-2|12
CASSPRTVGYTF
>TRBJ1-1|.|TRBV2|13
CASSRDRNTEAFF
>TRBJ2-7|.|TRBV5-4|16
CASSMRTSGGYYEQYF
>TRBJ2-2|.|TRBV7-9|16
CASSTRTSGGAGELFF
>TRBJ1-1|.|TRBV7-9|14
CASSTRQGAAEAFF
>TRBJ2-7|.|TRBV2|14
CASSPSTVTYEQYF
>TRBJ2-7|.|TRBV5-6|14
CASSFRTPNYEQYF
>TRBJ2-2|.|TRBV6-5|16
CASSYHRGVFTGELFF
>TRBJ1-5|.|TRBV2|15
CASSSYTGEDQPQHF
>TRBJ1-1|.|TRBV4-1|13
CASSRGGNTEAFF
>TRBJ1-2|once|TRBV13|15
CASSLPGYRNYGYTF
>TRBJ1-5|.|TRBV6-5|13
CASRRDSNQPQHF
>TRBJ2-1|.|TRBV7-2|14
CASSLAGASNEQFF
>TRBJ2-5|.|TRBV5-4|13
CASSPDAGETQYF
>TRBJ1-1|.|TRBV6-4|13
CASSETGNTEAFF
>TRBJ1-5|.|TRBV7-6|17
CASSLGTGGHSNQPQHF
>TRBJ2-1|.|TRBV13|17
CASSLATPSPGGNEQFF
>TRBJ2-7|.|TRBV29-1|12
CSVARGGYEQYF
>TRBJ1-2|few|TRBV15|15
CATSRDSQGSYGYTF
>TRBJ1-2|.|TRBV18|13
CASSPISQESYTF
>TRBJ2-1|.|TRBV12-5|17
CASGSHVRDRVFNEQFF
>TRBJ2-7|.|TRBV18|14
CASSRAGSNHEQYF
>TRBJ2-3|.|TRBV5-1|16
CASSGGTGWGTDTQYF
>TRBJ1-4|.|TRBV5-1|16
CASSLEGGTTNEKLFF
>TRBJ2-2|.|TRBV30|17
CAWTPRGDRVNTGELFF
>TRBJ2-3|.|TRBV7-3|15
CASSFLGRSTDTQYF
>TRBJ1-2|.|TRBV30|14
CAWGGQEQGYGYTF
>TRBJ2-7|.|TRBV5-4|14
CASSRGRSSYEQYF
>TRBJ1-5|.|TRBV5-6|13
CASSSPDGRGQHF
>TRBJ2-1|.|TRBV5-1|15
CASSLGQVAGNEQFF
>TRBJ1-1|.|TRBV14|14
CASSHGQFVAEAFF
>TRBJ1-5|.|TRBV30|16
CAWSSPSTGPNQPQHF
>TRBJ1-1|.|TRBV5-1|15
CASSPWTDLNTEAFF
>TRBJ1-2|.|TRBV28|11
CASRAPYGYTF
>TRBJ2-7|few|TRBV9|13
CASSEEETNEQYF
>TRBJ2-4|once|TRBV4-1|18
CASSPGLAGGVAKNIQYF
>TRBJ2-5|.|TRBV11-2|13
CASSLDREETQYF
>TRBJ1-5|.|TRBV27|14
CASSLIGGTQPQHF
>TRBJ1-2|few|TRBV5-4|14
CASSYYDREDGYTF